This T cell receptor beta chain was observed in a study of cytotoxic CD8 clonotypes in ibrutinib-treated CLL. Study information: Overall, about 25 responses were partial and 2 complete; following median 68 months, about 15 patients stayed remitted and 12 progressed.

Assay used: immunoSEQ multiplex PCR; TCRdb lists only in-frame clones, some missing. Seen here are 25,000 to 35,000 clones, 85% observed once, and the top ten hold approximately 8.2%. Study conclusions and caveats: Clonality was higher at baseline than in age-matched healthy donors and tracked circulating CD8+ T-cell counts. Having risen at ibrutinib response, clonality had fallen back toward baseline by progression.

CDR3 size: 14 residues. The germline CDR1 and CDR2 sequences are SGHTA and FQGTGA. V lost 2 bases and J lost 7, with 14 bases in between. This clone was counted only a few times. What it binds is not known. The source material was PBMCs, sampled after 24 months of ibrutinib treatment. The rearrangement joins TRBV7-3 to TRBJ1-1; a weak D match, TRBD1 (5 bases). The TCR was taken from a human donor with chronic lymphocytic leukemia. As DNA, the CDR3 is TGTGCCAGCAGCTTATCGACGGGGGGAGGTGAAGCTTTCTTT. This codes for CASSLSTGGGEAFF.